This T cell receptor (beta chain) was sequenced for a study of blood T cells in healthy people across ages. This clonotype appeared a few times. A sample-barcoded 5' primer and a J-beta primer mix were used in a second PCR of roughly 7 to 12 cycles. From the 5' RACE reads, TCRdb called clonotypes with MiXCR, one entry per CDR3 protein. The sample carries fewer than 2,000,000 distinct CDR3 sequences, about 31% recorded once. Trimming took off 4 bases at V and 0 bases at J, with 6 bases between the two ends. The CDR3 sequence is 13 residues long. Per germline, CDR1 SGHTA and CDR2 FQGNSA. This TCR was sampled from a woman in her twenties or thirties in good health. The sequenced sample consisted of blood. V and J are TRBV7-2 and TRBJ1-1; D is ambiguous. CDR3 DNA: TGTGCCAGCAGCTCCCTTATGAACACTGAAGCTTTCTTT. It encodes CASSSLMNTEAFF.